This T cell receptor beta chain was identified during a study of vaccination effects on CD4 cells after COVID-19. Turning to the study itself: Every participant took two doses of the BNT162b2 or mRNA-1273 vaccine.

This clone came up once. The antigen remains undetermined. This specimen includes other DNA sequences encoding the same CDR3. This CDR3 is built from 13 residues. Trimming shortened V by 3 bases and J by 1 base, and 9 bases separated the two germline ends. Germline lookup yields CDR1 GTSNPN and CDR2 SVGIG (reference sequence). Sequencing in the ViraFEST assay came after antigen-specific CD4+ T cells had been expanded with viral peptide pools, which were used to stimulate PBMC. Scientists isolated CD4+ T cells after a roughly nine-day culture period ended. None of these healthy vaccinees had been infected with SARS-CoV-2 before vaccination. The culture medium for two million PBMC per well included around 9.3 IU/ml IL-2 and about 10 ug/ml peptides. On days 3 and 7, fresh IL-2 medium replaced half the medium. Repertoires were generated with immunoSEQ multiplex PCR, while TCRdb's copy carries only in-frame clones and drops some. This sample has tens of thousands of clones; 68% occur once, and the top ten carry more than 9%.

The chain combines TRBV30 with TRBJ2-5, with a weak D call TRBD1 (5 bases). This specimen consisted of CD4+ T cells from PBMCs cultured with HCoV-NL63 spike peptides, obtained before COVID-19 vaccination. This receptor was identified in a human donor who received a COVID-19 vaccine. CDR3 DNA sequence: TGTGCCTGGAGAGCAGGGCCCCAAGAGACCCAGTACTTC. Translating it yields CAWRAGPQETQYF.